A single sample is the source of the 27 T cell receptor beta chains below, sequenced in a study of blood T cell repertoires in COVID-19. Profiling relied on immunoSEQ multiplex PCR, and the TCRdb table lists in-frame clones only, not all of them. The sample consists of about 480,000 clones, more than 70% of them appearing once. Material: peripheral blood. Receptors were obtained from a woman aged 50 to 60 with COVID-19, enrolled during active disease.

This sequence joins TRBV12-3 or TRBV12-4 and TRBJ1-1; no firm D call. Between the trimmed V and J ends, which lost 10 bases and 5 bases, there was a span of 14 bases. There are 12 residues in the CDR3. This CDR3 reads CANLRRGTEAFF. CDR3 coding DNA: TGTGCCAACCTCAGACGAGGGACTGAAGCTTTCTTT.

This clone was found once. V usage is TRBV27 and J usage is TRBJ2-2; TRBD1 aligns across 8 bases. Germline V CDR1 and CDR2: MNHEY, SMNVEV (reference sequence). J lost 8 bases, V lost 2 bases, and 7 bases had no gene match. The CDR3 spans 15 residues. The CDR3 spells CASSLVTGGTGELFF. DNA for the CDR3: TGTGCCAGCAGTTTAGTAACAGGGGGAACAGGGGAGCTGTTTTTT.

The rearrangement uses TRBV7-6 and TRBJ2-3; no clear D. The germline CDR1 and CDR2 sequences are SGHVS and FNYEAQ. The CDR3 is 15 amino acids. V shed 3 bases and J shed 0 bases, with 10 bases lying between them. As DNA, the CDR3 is TGTGCCAGCAGCTTGATTCCTCAGAGCACAGATACGCAGTATTTT. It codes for CASSLIPQSTDTQYF.

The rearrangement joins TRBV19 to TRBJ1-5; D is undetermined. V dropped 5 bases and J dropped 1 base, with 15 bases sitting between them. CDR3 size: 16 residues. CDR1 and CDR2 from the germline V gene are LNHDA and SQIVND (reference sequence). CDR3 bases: TGTGCCAGTAGTGCCCGGATGGGCAGGAGCAATCAGCCCCAGCATTTT. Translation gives CASSARMGRSNQPQHF.

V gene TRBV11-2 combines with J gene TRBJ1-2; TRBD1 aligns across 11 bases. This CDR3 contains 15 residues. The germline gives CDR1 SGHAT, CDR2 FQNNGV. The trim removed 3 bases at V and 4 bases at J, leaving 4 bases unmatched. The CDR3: CASSLGQGDVYGYTF. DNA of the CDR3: TGTGCCAGCAGCTTGGGACAGGGGGATGTCTATGGCTACACCTTC.

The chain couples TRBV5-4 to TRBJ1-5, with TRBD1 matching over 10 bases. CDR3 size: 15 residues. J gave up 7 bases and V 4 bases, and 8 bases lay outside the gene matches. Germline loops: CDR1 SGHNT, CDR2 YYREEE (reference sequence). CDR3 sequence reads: CASSQGTGVGQPQHF. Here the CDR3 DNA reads TGTGCCAGCAGCCAAGGGACAGGGGTTGGACAGCCCCAGCATTTT.

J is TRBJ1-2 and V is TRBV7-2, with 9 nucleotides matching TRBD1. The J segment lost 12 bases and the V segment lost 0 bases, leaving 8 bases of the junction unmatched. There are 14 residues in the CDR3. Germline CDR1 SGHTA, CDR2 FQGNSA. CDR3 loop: CASSLARGGQGNTF. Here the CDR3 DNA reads TGTGCCAGCAGCTTAGCTAGGGGAGGACAGGGGAACACCTTC.

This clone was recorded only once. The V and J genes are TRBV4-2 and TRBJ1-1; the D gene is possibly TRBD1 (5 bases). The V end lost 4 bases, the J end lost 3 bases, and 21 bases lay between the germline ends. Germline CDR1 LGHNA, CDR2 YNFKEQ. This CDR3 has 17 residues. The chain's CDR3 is CASSRRKALDTYTEAFF. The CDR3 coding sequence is TGTGCCAGCAGCCGACGTAAAGCTTTGGACACGTACACTGAAGCTTTCTTT.

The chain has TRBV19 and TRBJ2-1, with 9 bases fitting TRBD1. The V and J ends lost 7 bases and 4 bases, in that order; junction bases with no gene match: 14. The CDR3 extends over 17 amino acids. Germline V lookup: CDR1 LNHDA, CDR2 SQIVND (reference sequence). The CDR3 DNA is TGTGCCAGTATCTCATCCCCGGGACAGGGCCCTTACAATGAGCAGTTCTTC. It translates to CASISSPGQGPYNEQFF.

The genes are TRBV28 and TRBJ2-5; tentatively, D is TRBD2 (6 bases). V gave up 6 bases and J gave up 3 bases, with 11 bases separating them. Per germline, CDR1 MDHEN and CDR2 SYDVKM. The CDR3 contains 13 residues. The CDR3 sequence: CASRRTGEETQYF. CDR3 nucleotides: TGTGCCAGCAGGAGAACGGGGGAAGAGACCCAGTACTTC.

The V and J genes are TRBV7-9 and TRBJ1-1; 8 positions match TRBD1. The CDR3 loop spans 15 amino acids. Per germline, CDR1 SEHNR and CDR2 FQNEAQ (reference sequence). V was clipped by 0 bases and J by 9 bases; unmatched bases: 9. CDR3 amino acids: CASSLAGFRGLQAFF. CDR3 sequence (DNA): TGTGCCAGCAGCTTAGCGGGTTTCAGGGGGCTCCAAGCTTTCTTT.

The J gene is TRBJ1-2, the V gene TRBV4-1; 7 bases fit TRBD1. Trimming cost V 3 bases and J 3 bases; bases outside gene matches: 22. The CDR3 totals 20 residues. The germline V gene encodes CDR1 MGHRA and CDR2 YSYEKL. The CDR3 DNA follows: TGCGCCAGCAGCCATCGTATCGCTGGACAGGTCCCCGGAGGGGACTATGGCTACACCTTC. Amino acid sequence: CASSHRIAGQVPGGDYGYTF.

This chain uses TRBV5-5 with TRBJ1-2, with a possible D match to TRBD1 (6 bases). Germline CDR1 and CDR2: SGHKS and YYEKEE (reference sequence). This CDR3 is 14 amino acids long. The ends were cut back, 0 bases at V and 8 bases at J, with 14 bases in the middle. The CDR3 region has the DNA TGTGCCAGCAGCTTGGCCTCTGATACAGGGGGCTACACCTTC. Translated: CASSLASDTGGYTF.

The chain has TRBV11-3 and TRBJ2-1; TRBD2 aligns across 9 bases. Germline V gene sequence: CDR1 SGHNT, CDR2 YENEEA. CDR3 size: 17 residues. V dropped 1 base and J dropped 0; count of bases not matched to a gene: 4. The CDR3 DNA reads TGTGCCAGCAGCTTAGGTTGGCGGGGGGGCTCCTACAATGAGCAGTTCTTC. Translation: CASSLGWRGGSYNEQFF. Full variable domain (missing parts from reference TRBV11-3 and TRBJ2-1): EAGVVQSPRYKIIEKKQPVAFWCNPISGHNTLYWYLQNLGQGPELLIRYENEEAVDDSQLPKDRFSAERLKGVDSTLKIQPAELGDSAVYLCASSLGWRGGSYNEQFFGPGTRLTVL.

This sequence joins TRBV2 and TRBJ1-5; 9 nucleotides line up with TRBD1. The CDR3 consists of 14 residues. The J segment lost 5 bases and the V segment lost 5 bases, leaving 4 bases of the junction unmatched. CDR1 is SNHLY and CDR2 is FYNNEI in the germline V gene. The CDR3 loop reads CASSWDRDYQPQHF. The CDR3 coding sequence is TGTGCCAGCAGTTGGGACAGGGACTATCAGCCCCAGCATTTT.

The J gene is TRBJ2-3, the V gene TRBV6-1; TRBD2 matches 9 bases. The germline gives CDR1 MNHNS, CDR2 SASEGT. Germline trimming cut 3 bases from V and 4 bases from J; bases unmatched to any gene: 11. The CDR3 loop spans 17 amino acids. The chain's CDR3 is CASSEFGLALMADTQYF. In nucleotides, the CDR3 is TGTGCCAGCAGTGAGTTTGGACTAGCGTTAATGGCAGATACGCAGTATTTT.

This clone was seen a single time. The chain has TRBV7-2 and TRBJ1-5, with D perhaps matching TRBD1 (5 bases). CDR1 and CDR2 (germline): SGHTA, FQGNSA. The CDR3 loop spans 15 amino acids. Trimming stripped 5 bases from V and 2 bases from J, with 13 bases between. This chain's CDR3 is CASSPQGGGNQPQHF. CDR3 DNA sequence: TGTGCCAGCAGCCCCCAGGGAGGTGGCAATCAGCCCCAGCATTTT.

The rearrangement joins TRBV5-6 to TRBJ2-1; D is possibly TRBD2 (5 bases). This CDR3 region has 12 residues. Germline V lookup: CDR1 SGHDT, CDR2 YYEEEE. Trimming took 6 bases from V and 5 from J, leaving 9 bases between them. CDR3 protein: CASTGINNEQFF. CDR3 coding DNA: TGTGCCAGCACCGGGATTAACAATGAGCAGTTCTTC.

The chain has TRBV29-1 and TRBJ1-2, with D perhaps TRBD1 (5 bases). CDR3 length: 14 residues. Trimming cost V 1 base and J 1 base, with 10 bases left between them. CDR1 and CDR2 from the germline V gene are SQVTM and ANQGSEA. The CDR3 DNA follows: TGCAGCGTTGAAGGCAGGGAGGTTAACTATGGCTACACCTTC. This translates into CSVEGREVNYGYTF.

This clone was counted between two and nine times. The CDR3 loop is CASSFAGDTIYF. Here the CDR3 DNA reads TGTGCCAGCAGCTTTGCCGGGGACACCATATATTTT. This rearrangement joins TRBV3-1 (or the pseudogene TRBV3-2) to TRBJ1-3, with D unresolved. V was pared by 5 bases and J by 8 bases, with 10 bases between. The CDR3 runs to 12 residues. In germline, CDR1 is LGHDT, CDR2 YNNKEL (reference sequence).

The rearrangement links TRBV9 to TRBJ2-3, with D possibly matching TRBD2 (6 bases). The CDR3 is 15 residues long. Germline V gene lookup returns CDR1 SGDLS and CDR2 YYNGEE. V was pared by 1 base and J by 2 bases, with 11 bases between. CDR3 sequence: CASSVYGGYTDTQYF. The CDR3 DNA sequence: TGTGCCAGCAGCGTATACGGGGGATACACAGATACGCAGTATTTT.

This chain's CDR3 is CASSLGGGGATDTQYF. The CDR3 nucleotides read TGTGCCAGCAGTTTAGGGGGCGGGGGGGCGACAGATACGCAGTATTTT. The chain recombines TRBV27 with TRBJ2-3; 9 bases agree with TRBD2. There are 16 residues in the CDR3. J lost 3 bases, V lost 2 bases, and 6 bases had no gene match. The V gene's germline CDR1 is MNHEY and CDR2 SMNVEV (reference sequence).

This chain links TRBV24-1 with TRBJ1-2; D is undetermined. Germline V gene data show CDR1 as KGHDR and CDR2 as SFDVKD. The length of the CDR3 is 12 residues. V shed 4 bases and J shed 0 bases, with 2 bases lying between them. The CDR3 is CATSDANYGYTF. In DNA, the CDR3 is TGTGCCACCAGTGACGCTAACTATGGCTACACCTTC.

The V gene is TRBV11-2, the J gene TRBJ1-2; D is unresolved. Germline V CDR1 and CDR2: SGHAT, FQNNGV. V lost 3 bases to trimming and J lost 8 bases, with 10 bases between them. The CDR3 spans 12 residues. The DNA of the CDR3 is TGTGCCAGCAGCTTTGAGACACACGGCTACACCTTC. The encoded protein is CASSFETHGYTF.

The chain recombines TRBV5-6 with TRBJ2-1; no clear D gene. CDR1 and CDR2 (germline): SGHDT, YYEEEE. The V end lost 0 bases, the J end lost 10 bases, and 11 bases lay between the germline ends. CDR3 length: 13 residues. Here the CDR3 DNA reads TGTGCCAGCAGCTTGGGCTACCCTCGGGAGCAGTTCTTC. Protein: CASSLGYPREQFF. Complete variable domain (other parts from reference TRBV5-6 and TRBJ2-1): DAGVTQSPTHLIKTRGQQVTLRCSPKSGHDTVSWYQQALGQGPQFIFQYYEEEERQRGNFPDRFSGHQFPNYSSELNVNALLLGDSALYLCASSLGYPREQFFGPGTRLTVL.

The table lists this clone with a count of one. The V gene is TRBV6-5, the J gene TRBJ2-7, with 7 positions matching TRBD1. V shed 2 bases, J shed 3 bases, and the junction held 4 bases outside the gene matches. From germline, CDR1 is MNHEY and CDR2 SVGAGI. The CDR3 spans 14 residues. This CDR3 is CASSYGQGDYEQYF. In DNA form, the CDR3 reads TGTGCCAGCAGTTACGGTCAGGGGGACTACGAGCAGTACTTC.

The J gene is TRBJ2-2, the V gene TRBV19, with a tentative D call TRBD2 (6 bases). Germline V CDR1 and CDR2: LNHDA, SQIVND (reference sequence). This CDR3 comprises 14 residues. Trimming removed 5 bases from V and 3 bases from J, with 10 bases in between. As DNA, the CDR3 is TGTGCCAGTAGTCGGGGGACCTACACCGGGGAGCTGTTTTTT. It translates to CASSRGTYTGELFF.